This T cell receptor (beta chain) emerged from a study of T cell responses to AZD1222 COVID-19 vaccine. About the research overall: Second-dose intervals of approximately 4 or approximately 12 weeks were pooled.

Clones were sequenced by immunoSEQ multiplex PCR, and TCRdb holds only the in-frame ones, with some missing. The sample lists about 150,000 clones; around 89% were seen once. About this clone itself: Its antigen is unidentified.

Germline CDR1 reads GTSNPN; CDR2 reads SVGIG (reference sequence). The CDR3 consists of 14 residues. The J segment lost 5 bases and the V segment lost 2 bases, leaving 8 bases of the junction unmatched. Overall study findings and caveats: Repertoire sampling occurred only after the peak T cell response. Unmutated regions of variants are reportedly targeted by nearly half of spike-specific TCRs.

The origin of this receptor is an adult in good health. This material consisted of peripheral blood, taken on day 0 of AZD1222 vaccination. V usage is TRBV30 and J usage is TRBJ2-5, with 7 nucleotides matching TRBD1. The chain's CDR3 is CAWSRTGVWETQYF. CDR3 bases: TGTGCCTGGAGTCGTACAGGGGTTTGGGAGACCCAGTACTTC.